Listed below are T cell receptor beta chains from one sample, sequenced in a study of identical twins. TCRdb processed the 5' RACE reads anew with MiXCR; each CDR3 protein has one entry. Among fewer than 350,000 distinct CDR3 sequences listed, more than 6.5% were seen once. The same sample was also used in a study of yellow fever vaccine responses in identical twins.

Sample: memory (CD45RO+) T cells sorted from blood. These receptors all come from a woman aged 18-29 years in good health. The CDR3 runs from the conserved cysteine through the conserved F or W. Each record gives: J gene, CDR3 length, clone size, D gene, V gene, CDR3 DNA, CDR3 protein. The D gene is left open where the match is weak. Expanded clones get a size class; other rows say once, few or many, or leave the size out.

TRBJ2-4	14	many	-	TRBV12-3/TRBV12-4	TGTGCCAGCAGTTCAGCGGTAGCCAAAAACATTCAGTACTTC	CASSSAVAKNIQYF
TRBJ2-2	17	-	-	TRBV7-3	TGTGCCAGCAGCTTAAATAACTGGGCGGATAACACCGGGGAGCTGTTTTTT	CASSLNNWADNTGELFF
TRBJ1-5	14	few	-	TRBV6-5	TGTGCCAGCAGTTACCACGACAGGTATCAGCCCCAGCATTTT	CASSYHDRYQPQHF
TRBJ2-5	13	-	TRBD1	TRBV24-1	TGTGCCACCAGCCAAGGGGGCGCGGGGACCCAGTACTTC	CATSQGGAGTQYF
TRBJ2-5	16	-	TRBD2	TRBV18	TGTGCCAGCTCACCACGGTCTAGCGGGTACCAAGAGACCCAGTACTTC	CASSPRSSGYQETQYF
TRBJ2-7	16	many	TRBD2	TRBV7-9	TGTGCCAGCAGCTACCCGCGGGAGGGGAGCTCCTACGAGCAGTACTTC	CASSYPREGSSYEQYF
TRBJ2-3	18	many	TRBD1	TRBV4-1	TGCGCCAGCAGCCAAGAGGAGGCAAGGGGGCTGGGATTAGATACGCAGTATTTT	CASSQEEARGLGLDTQYF
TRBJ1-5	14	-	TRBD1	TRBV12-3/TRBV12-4	TGTGCCAGCAGTTTGACAGGGAATCAGCAGCCCCAGCATTTT	CASSLTGNQQPQHF
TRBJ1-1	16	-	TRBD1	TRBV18	TGTGCCAGCTCACCCTACGGACAGGGTTTGGGCACTGAAGCTTTCTTT	CASSPYGQGLGTEAFF
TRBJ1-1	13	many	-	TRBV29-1	TGCAGCGTTGAACGGGGGGAGAACACTGAAGCTTTCTTT	CSVERGENTEAFF
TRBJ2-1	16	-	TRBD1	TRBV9	TGTGCCAGCAGCGTAGACGGGACAGTTTCCTACAATGAGCAGTTCTTC	CASSVDGTVSYNEQFF
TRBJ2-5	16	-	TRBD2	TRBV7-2	TGTGCCAGCAGCCCTGGGTTAGCGGGGGGTTTAGAGACCCAGTACTTC	CASSPGLAGGLETQYF
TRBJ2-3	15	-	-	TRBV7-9	TGTGCCAGCAGCTTAGCGGGGTTTAGCACAGATACGCAGTATTTT	CASSLAGFSTDTQYF
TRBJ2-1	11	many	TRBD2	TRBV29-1	TGCAGCATGACTAGCGGGGCGAGGAAGTTCTTC	CSMTSGARKFF
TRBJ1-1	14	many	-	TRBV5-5	TGTGCCAGCATGCTACGGGCCCCAGACACTGAAGCTTTCTTT	CASMLRAPDTEAFF
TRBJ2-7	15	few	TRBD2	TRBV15	TGTGCCACCAGCAGAGTCCTAGCGGAGGCCTACGAGCAGTACTTC	CATSRVLAEAYEQYF
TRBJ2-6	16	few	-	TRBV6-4	TGTGCCAGCAGTGACGAGGCTAGCGCTGGGGCCAACGTCCTGACTTTC	CASSDEASAGANVLTF
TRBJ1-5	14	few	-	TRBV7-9	TGTGCCAGCAGCTCTACCGGTAACAATCAGCCCCAGCATTTT	CASSSTGNNQPQHF
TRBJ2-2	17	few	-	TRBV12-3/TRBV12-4	TGTGCCAGCAGTTTAATGAGGTACAGGGAGGACACCGGGGAGCTGTTTTTT	CASSLMRYREDTGELFF
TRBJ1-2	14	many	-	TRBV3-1	TGTGCCAGCAGCCAAGTAAGAAGCCTTGGGGGCTACACCTTC	CASSQVRSLGGYTF
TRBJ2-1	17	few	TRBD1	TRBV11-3	TGTGCCAGCAGCCTCGGGCCGGGACAGGGTGTTTACAATGAGCAGTTCTTC	CASSLGPGQGVYNEQFF
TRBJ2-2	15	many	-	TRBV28	TGTGCCAGCAGTTTCTGGAGACAGAACACCGGGGAGCTGTTTTTT	CASSFWRQNTGELFF